The 23 T cell receptor beta chains presented below share a single source sample, sequenced in a study of blood T cell repertoires in COVID-19. TCRdb's table, derived via immunoSEQ multiplex PCR, lists solely in-frame clones and lacks some. The sample includes roughly 120,000 clones, about nine tenths of them seen just once. What was sequenced was peripheral blood. The receptors shown here come from a human donor in a cohort sampled during active COVID-19.

J is TRBJ1-1 and V is TRBV6-6; TRBD1 agrees at 8 bases. With 2 bases clipped from V and 1 base from J, the junction kept 3 bases outside the gene matches. The germline CDR1 and CDR2 sequences are MNHNY and SVGAGI (reference sequence). The CDR3 is 15 amino acids. The CDR3 nucleotides are TGTGCCAGCAGTTACGGACAGGGTCGGAACACTGAAGCTTTCTTT. Protein: CASSYGQGRNTEAFF.

The chain carries TRBV7-8 and TRBJ2-7; D gene ambiguous. Germline loops: CDR1 SGHVS, CDR2 FQNEAQ. The germline V and J ends were trimmed by 5 bases and 2 bases, with 10 bases remaining between them. The CDR3 is made up of 13 amino acids. The DNA for the CDR3 is TGTGCCAGCAGCGCACAGTTACCCTACGAGCAGTACTTC. It codes for CASSAQLPYEQYF. Full variable domain (rest looked up from reference TRBV7-8 and TRBJ2-7): GAGVSQSPRYKVAKRGQDVALRCDPISGHVSLFWYQQALGQGPEFLTYFQNEAQLDKSGLPSDRFFAERPEGSVSTLKIQRTQQEDSAVYLCASSAQLPYEQYFGPGTRLTVT.

This rearrangement joins TRBV5-1 to TRBJ2-5; D is uncertain. CDR3 length: 16 amino acids. Trimming cost V 4 bases and J 0 bases, with 16 bases left between them. Germline values: CDR1 SGHRS, CDR2 YFSETQ. CDR3 in amino acids: CASSPRYQADQETQYF. The CDR3 DNA reads as TGCGCCAGCAGCCCGCGATACCAGGCAGACCAAGAGACCCAGTACTTC.

This rearrangement joins TRBV3-1 (or the pseudogene TRBV3-2) to TRBJ2-1; D unresolved. The CDR3 contains 17 residues. The V end was cut by 4 bases, the J end by 1 base, with 17 bases between. Germline CDR1 is LGHDT and CDR2 is YNNKEL (reference sequence). CDR3 sequence reads: CASSRATSVASYNEQFF. The CDR3 DNA is TGTGCCAGCAGCCGTGCCACATCCGTAGCTTCCTACAATGAGCAGTTCTTC.

The chain uses TRBV28 and TRBJ2-5, with TRBD2 identical over 8 bases. CDR1 MDHEN and CDR2 SYDVKM come from the germline V gene. CDR3 length: 15 amino acids. V gave up 4 bases and J gave up 2 bases; unmatched junction bases: 6. The CDR3 spells CASSSAGVSQETQYF. The DNA for the CDR3 is TGTGCCAGCAGTTCAGCGGGAGTTTCTCAAGAGACCCAGTACTTC.

The CDR3 is CASSQVVQGPGNTIYF. CDR3 DNA: TGTGCCAGCAGCCAAGTGGTTCAGGGGCCTGGAAACACCATATATTTT. This sequence joins TRBV3-1 (or the pseudogene TRBV3-2) and TRBJ1-3, with D possibly being TRBD1 (6 bases). Between the trimmed V and J ends, which lost 1 base and 2 bases, there was a span of 12 bases. The CDR3 spans 16 residues. The V gene's germline CDR1 is LGHDT and CDR2 YNNKEL (reference sequence).

This clone has only one observation. The V and J genes are TRBV5-5 and TRBJ2-3; 7 bases line up with TRBD2. Germline V gene lookup returns CDR1 SGHKS and CDR2 YYEKEE (reference sequence). The trim removed 2 bases at V and 2 bases at J, leaving 14 bases unmatched. CDR3 length equals 18 residues. CDR3 nucleotide sequence: TGTGCCAGCAGCTTTAAGGCTACCAGCGGGACTTTCACAGATACGCAGTATTTT. Encoded protein: CASSFKATSGTFTDTQYF.

This clone is a singleton in its sample. The rearrangement uses TRBV12-3 or TRBV12-4 and TRBJ1-2; D remains unclear. Trimming cost V 7 bases and J 4 bases, with 7 bases left between them. The CDR3 has 11 amino acids. Written as DNA, the CDR3 is TGTGCCAGCAACGGACTCTATGGCTACACCTTC. It yields the protein CASNGLYGYTF.

The sample holds one count of this clone. The V call is TRBV30, the J call TRBJ2-5, with TRBD2 matching over 9 bases. From germline, CDR1 is GTSNPN and CDR2 SVGIG (reference sequence). The junction had 6 bases not matched to a gene; V was cut back by 5 bases and J by 2 bases. The CDR3 is made up of 14 amino acids. CDR3 coding DNA: TGTGCCTGGGTGGCGACTAGCGGACAAGAGACCCAGTACTTC. This translates into CAWVATSGQETQYF.

The genes are TRBV18 and TRBJ2-7; 8 nucleotides align to TRBD1. The CDR3 is 14 amino acids. Germline lookup yields CDR1 KGHSH and CDR2 LQKENI. V lost 4 bases, J lost 6 bases, and 8 bases stayed unmatched. This chain's CDR3 is CASSQGQVIGEQYF. The CDR3 DNA sequence: TGTGCCAGCTCACAGGGACAGGTAATTGGCGAGCAGTACTTC.

The chain combines TRBV6-5 with TRBJ2-5, with 13 bases lining up with TRBD2. The length of the CDR3 is 16 residues. The V gene's germline CDR1 is MNHEY and CDR2 SVGAGI. V was clipped by 4 bases and J by 1 base; unmatched bases: 3. CDR3 sequence (DNA): TGTGCCAGCAGTTTAACTAGCGGGGGGGGCCAAGAGACCCAGTACTTC. This sequence encodes CASSLTSGGGQETQYF.

The V gene is TRBV6-1, the J gene TRBJ2-1; 11 bases agree with TRBD2. In germline, CDR1 is MNHNS, CDR2 SASEGT. The J segment lost 9 bases and the V segment lost 1 base, leaving 8 bases of the junction unmatched. The CDR3 totals 16 residues. CDR3: CASSEVVAGGYGEQFF. The CDR3, as DNA: TGTGCCAGCAGTGAAGTTGTAGCGGGAGGGTACGGTGAGCAGTTCTTC.

This chain connects TRBV7-2 to TRBJ2-2, with 7 bases aligning to TRBD1. CDR1 is SGHTA, CDR2 FQGNSA, per germline. V lost 3 bases to trimming and J lost 5 bases; unmatched junction nucleotides: 6. This CDR3 region has 15 residues. The CDR3 DNA sequence: TGTGCCAGCAGCTTTACAGGGGATTGGACCGGGGAGCTGTTTTTT. Translating it yields CASSFTGDWTGELFF.

The J gene is TRBJ1-1, the V gene TRBV18; D gene unclear. The germline V gene has CDR1 KGHSH and CDR2 LQKENI. CDR3 length equals 15 residues. The germline V and J ends were trimmed by 0 bases and 0 bases, with 8 bases remaining between them. The CDR3 coding sequence is TGTGCCAGCTCACCACCATCACAGCTGAACACTGAAGCTTTCTTT. Amino acid sequence: CASSPPSQLNTEAFF.

CDR3 nucleotides: TGTGCCAGCAGCCAAAAAGGGGGCGCGAACACTGAAGCTTTCTTT. Translated: CASSQKGGANTEAFF. The chain is built from TRBV7-9 and TRBJ1-1; 7 bases map to TRBD1. CDR1 and CDR2 (germline): SEHNR, FQNEAQ (reference sequence). This CDR3 spans 15 amino acids. The V segment lost 5 bases and the J segment 1 base; nucleotides outside the gene matches: 7.

The chain couples TRBV30 to TRBJ2-2; D uncertain. This CDR3 region has 14 residues. V gave up 4 bases and J gave up 3 bases, with 12 bases separating them. Germline lookup yields CDR1 GTSNPN and CDR2 SVGIG (reference sequence). The CDR3 protein is CAWKVGQHTGELFF. The CDR3 DNA reads TGTGCCTGGAAGGTTGGGCAGCACACCGGGGAGCTGTTTTTT.

The genes are TRBV19 and TRBJ1-5; 8 bases agree with TRBD1. V trimming: 6 bases; J trimming: 0 bases; junction bases outside the gene matches: 10. The CDR3 spans 17 residues. Germline values: CDR1 LNHDA, CDR2 SQIVND (reference sequence). The CDR3 region has the DNA TGTGCCAGTAGCAAGGGACAGGTTGCCGTTAGCAATCAGCCCCAGCATTTT. This codes for CASSKGQVAVSNQPQHF. The full variable domain, with the rest looked up from reference TRBV19 and TRBJ1-5, is DGGITQSPKYLFRKEGQNVTLSCEQNLNHDAMYWYRQDPGQGLRLIYYSQIVNDFQKGDIAEGYSVSREKKESFPLTVTSAQKNPTAFYLCASSKGQVAVSNQPQHFGDGTRLSIL.

The chain uses TRBV28 and TRBJ2-7, with D possibly matching TRBD1 (5 bases). Per germline, CDR1 MDHEN and CDR2 SYDVKM. CDR3 length: 13 amino acids. V gave up 7 bases and J gave up 3 bases, with 13 bases separating them. CDR3 amino acids: CASTVRASYEQYF. The CDR3 region has the DNA TGTGCCAGCACTGTCAGGGCCAGCTACGAGCAGTACTTC. The full variable domain, with the rest looked up from reference TRBV28 and TRBJ2-7, is DVKVTQSSRYLVKRTGEKVFLECVQDMDHENMFWYRQDPGLGLRLIYFSYDVKMKEKGDIPEGYSVSREKKERFSLILESASTNQTSMYLCASTVRASYEQYFGPGTRLTVT.

The rearrangement links TRBV19 to TRBJ2-4, with a possible D match to TRBD2 (5 bases). CDR1 and CDR2 (germline): LNHDA, SQIVND (reference sequence). CDR3 length: 15 amino acids. Trimming cost V 3 bases and J 4 bases, with 13 bases left between them. The CDR3: CASSMARATKNIQYF. The CDR3 nucleotides read TGTGCCAGTAGTATGGCGAGGGCCACTAAAAACATTCAGTACTTC.

The rearrangement links TRBV28 to TRBJ2-7; 8 nucleotides match TRBD2. This CDR3 region has 13 residues. Germline-derived CDR1 and CDR2 are MDHEN and SYDVKM. The V and J ends lost 4 bases and 6 bases, in that order; junction bases with no gene match: 5. The CDR3 DNA reads as TGTGCCAGCAGTTCGGGGGGGTCTCCCGAGCAGTACTTC. It yields the protein CASSSGGSPEQYF.

The J gene is TRBJ1-4, the V gene TRBV12-3 or TRBV12-4; no firm D call. There are 13 residues in the CDR3. V lost 4 bases and J lost 5, with 8 bases in between. Here the CDR3 reads CASSSARNEKLFF. Written as DNA, the CDR3 is TGTGCCAGCAGTTCCGCGAGAAATGAAAAACTGTTTTTT.

The chain combines TRBV7-9 with TRBJ2-7, with TRBD2 matching 11 bases. V lost 7 bases to trimming and J lost 2 bases; unmatched junction nucleotides: 4. The CDR3 totals 14 residues. Germline CDR1 is SEHNR and CDR2 is FQNEAQ (reference sequence). CDR3 coding DNA: TGTGCCAGCACCCCACTAGCGGGGGCCTACGAGCAGTACTTC. It translates to CASTPLAGAYEQYF.

The chain is built from TRBV10-3 and TRBJ2-3; D not resolved. V was shortened by 4 bases and J by 0 bases, with 8 bases between the two germline ends. Looked up from germline, CDR1 is ENHRY and CDR2 is SYGVKD. The CDR3 loop spans 14 amino acids. CDR3 DNA sequence: TGTGCCATCAGTGCGACTCCTAGCACAGATACGCAGTATTTT. Protein product: CAISATPSTDTQYF.